Sequencing of this TCR beta chain was carried out in a study of blood T cell repertoires in COVID-19 (dated by TCRdb to the early 2020s). Concerning the study at large: The collaborator samples originated in the United States, Italy and Spain and spanned the acute and convalescent phases of COVID-19. HLA class I and class II types, where available, came from metadata supplied by the sample provider rather than from assay-based typing. The repertoires were made available in a free public database intended to serve as a resource for research on the immune response to SARS-CoV-2. Nearly every sample came with metadata listing a de-identified subject ID, COVID-19 status, age in years and sex. The prospective study material was composed of cDNA or gDNA derived from T cells, B-cell-depleted T cells, or PBMCs. Samples came from the ongoing ImmuneRACE study (first 160 participants) plus 1,254 subjects from 6 global collaborators. Subjects who had been exposed to COVID-19, were actively infected with it, or had recovered from it provided the deeply sampled blood TCRbeta repertoires that made up the dataset. Broad study findings and their caveats: The amount of clinical and demographic metadata varied by source and participant and was provided uncurated.

In the prospective study, participants were roughly 18 to 90 years old, resided in approximately 25 geographic areas of the United States, and were enrolled through a virtual design. Cohort assignment in the prospective study relied on participant-reported clinical history from a screening survey and a study questionnaire. Exposed participants were defined as having been in contact with someone with a PCR-confirmed or clinician-diagnosed COVID-19 case within 2 weeks of study entry. In the prospective study, whole blood, serum and a nasopharyngeal or oropharyngeal swab were collected from each participant by mobile phlebotomists. Additional blood draws and questionnaires over an approximately 2-month period could optionally be provided by prospective study participants. Prospective study blood samples were shipped either frozen or at room temperature before DNA extraction. This clone showed up just once. Its antigen remains undetermined. The sample holds no much larger clone one base away, and base qualities are not on file.

The germline V gene yields SGHRS for CDR1 and YFSETQ for CDR2. The CDR3, from cysteine to phenylalanine, totals 14 residues. Just CDR3 DNA is preserved here, 42 bases in frame from base 1. The junction shows trimming of 1 base on V and 4 bases on J, and the gene matches do not reach 2 bases of it. The immunoSEQ Assay, a bias-controlled multiplex PCR, was used to amplify TCRbeta CDR3 regions from genomic DNA. The paper's processing steps were these. The number of nucleated cells in each sample was estimated by amplification of reference gene primers within the assay. To quantify the absolute abundance of each unique TCRbeta CDR3 rearrangement, sequence reads were collapsed and filtered. Productive Simpson clonality was computed per sample as the square root of Simpson's diversity index over productive rearrangements. In TCRdb, the immuneACCESS table is reduced to in-frame sequences with V and J assigned. These tables do not hold every clone; where another copy was compared, an unresolved V gene accounts for under half, and the others remain unexplained. Clonal size and the V and J genes are those of that table, whereas D and trimming came from the DNA. The sample includes approximately 340,000 clones, with 90% to 95% observed a single time. The ten largest clonotypes hold about 0.9% of the sample.

This chain joins TRBV5-1 to TRBJ2-7, with 10 junctional bases fitting TRBD2. The sample was PBMCs or T cells enriched from blood (not recorded which). This receptor was identified in a woman in her thirties or forties who had been exposed to COVID-19. In nucleotide form, the sequence is TGCGCCAGCAGCTTGTGGACTAGCGGTTACGAGCAGTACTTC. Its amino acids are CASSLWTSGYEQYF.